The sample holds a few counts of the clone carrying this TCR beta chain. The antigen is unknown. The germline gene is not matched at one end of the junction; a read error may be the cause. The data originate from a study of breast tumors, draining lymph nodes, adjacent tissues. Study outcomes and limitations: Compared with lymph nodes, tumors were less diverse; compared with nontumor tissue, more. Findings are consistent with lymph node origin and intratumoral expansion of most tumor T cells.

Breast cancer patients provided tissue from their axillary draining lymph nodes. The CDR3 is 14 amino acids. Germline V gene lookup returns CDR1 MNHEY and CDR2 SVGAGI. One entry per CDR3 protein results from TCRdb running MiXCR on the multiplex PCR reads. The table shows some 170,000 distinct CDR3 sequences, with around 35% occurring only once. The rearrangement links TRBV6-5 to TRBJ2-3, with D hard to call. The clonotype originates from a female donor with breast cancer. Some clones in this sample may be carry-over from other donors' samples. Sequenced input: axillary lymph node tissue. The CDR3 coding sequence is TGTGCCAGCAGTCACTCCCAGGGCACAGATACGCAGTATTTT. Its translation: CASSHSQGTDTQYF.